This paragraph covers one T cell receptor (beta chain) sequence. Trimming took 5 bases from V and 1 from J; bases not matched to a gene: 5. This CDR3 spans 14 amino acids. CDR1 SGHAT and CDR2 FQDESV come from the germline V gene (reference sequence). Here immunoSEQ multiplex PCR was the method, and the copy in TCRdb shows in-frame clones only, minus some. The sample has just over 150,000 clones; 70% to 90% are singletons. The data are from a study of blood T cell repertoires in COVID-19. Overall study context: Collection of acute and convalescent COVID-19 samples took place in the United States, Italy and Spain. Nucleic acid was either cDNA or gDNA, and it came from T cells, B-cell-depleted T cells, or PBMCs.

Living in 24 US areas, the participants were between roughly 18 and 90 years of age. Donors of Cohort 3 who recovered were those that had two negative PCRs, clearance, or symptom resolution. The V call is TRBV11-1, the J call TRBJ2-7; 7 bases are a match to TRBD1. This receptor was obtained from a woman aged 45-65 years who had recovered from COVID-19. Sequencing was performed on PBMCs or T cells enriched from blood (not recorded which). CDR3: CASSDRDSSYEQYF. CDR3 in DNA: TGTGCCAGCAGCGACCGGGACAGTTCCTACGAGCAGTACTTC. The entire variable domain, with the rest obtained from reference TRBV11-1 and TRBJ2-7, is as follows: EAEVAQSPRYKITEKSQAVAFWCDPISGHATLYWYRQILGQGPELLVQFQDESVVDDSQLPKDRFSAERLKGVDSTLKIQPAELGDSAMYLCASSDRDSSYEQYFGPGTRLTVT.